This entry lists 12 T cell receptor beta chains sequenced from one sample in a study of cytomegalovirus exposure and HLA in healthy donors. The study ran its PCR with 60 Vbeta and 13 Jbeta primers. Clones were read by immunoSEQ multiplex PCR, and TCRdb kept only the in-frame ones, dropping some. This table has about 170,000 clones, 65% to 80% appearing once. The sequenced sample consisted of PBMCs. The receptor source for this set is a female donor in good health and CMV-seronegative.

The rearrangement links TRBV9 to TRBJ1-2; a possible D gene is TRBD1 (5 bases). The CDR3 loop spans 12 amino acids. Trimming took 0 bases from V and 8 from J, leaving 8 bases between them. Germline loops: CDR1 SGDLS, CDR2 YYNGEE. CDR3 DNA: TGTGCCAGCAGCGTAGCCACAGGAGGCTACACCTTC. Its translation is CASSVATGGYTF.

The chain recombines TRBV5-1 with TRBJ2-7, with D uncertain. Trimming left V 7 bases short and J 7 bases short, with 18 bases between. CDR1 and CDR2 from the germline V gene are SGHRS and YFSETQ. The CDR3 totals 13 residues. The CDR3 coding sequence is TGCGCCAGCTCAGAGGAAGCCTTGGAGGAGCAGTACTTC. Protein product: CASSEEALEEQYF.

The gene calls are TRBV2 and TRBJ2-3; a possible D gene is TRBD1 (6 bases). This CDR3 is built from 15 residues. The ends were cut back, 6 bases at V and 4 bases at J, with 17 bases in the middle. Germline assignment: CDR1 SNHLY and CDR2 FYNNEI. DNA of the CDR3: TGTGCCAGCAGCCGCCTCAGGGGCTCCGCAGATACGCAGTATTTT. It is translated as CASSRLRGSADTQYF.

In this sample, this clone turned up a few times. This sequence joins TRBV5-1 and TRBJ2-1; the match to TRBD2 covers 10 bases. The J segment lost 3 bases and the V segment lost 4 bases, leaving 7 bases of the junction unmatched. The CDR3 runs 16 residues. Germline V lookup: CDR1 SGHRS, CDR2 YFSETQ. The CDR3 coding sequence is TGCGCCAGCAGCGCGTCGGAGCGGGGGGGCTACAATGAGCAGTTCTTC. Amino acids: CASSASERGGYNEQFF. The full variable domain, its missing parts supplied by reference TRBV5-1 and TRBJ2-1, is KAGVTQTPRYLIKTRGQQVTLSCSPISGHRSVSWYQQTPGQGLQFLFEYFSETQRNKGNFPGRFSGRQFSNSRSEMNVSTLELGDSALYLCASSASERGGYNEQFFGPGTRLTVL.

This sequence joins TRBV6-4 and TRBJ1-1, with 7 nucleotides matching TRBD1. CDR1 and CDR2 from the germline V gene are MRHNA and SNTAGT. The V gene end was trimmed by 0 bases and the J gene end by 4 bases; junction bases not matched to a gene: 2. The CDR3 totals 14 residues. The CDR3 DNA sequence: TGTGCCAGCAGTGACTCCAACAGGGGCACTGAAGCTTTCTTT. Its translation is CASSDSNRGTEAFF.

V and J are TRBV7-8 and TRBJ2-1; no definite D call. The CDR3 covers 15 residues. Trimming stripped 5 bases from V and 10 bases from J, with 21 bases between. The germline V gene encodes CDR1 SGHVS and CDR2 FQNEAQ. The chain's CDR3 is CASSPVLPPALEQFF. The CDR3 region has the DNA TGTGCCAGCAGCCCGGTACTACCCCCGGCCTTGGAGCAGTTCTTC. The variable domain in full, with the rest retrieved from reference TRBV7-8 and TRBJ2-1, is GAGVSQSPRYKVAKRGQDVALRCDPISGHVSLFWYQQALGQGPEFLTYFQNEAQLDKSGLPSDRFFAERPEGSVSTLKIQRTQQEDSAVYLCASSPVLPPALEQFFGPGTRLTVL.

This clone came up once. This chain uses TRBV9 with TRBJ1-2; D unresolved. The length of the CDR3 is 15 residues. Trimming cost V 3 bases and J 5 bases, with 17 bases left between them. The germline gives CDR1 SGDLS, CDR2 YYNGEE. This chain's CDR3 is CASSEGPLGGYGYTF. Here the CDR3 DNA reads TGTGCCAGCAGCGAAGGACCCTTAGGAGGATATGGCTACACCTTC.

The rearrangement uses TRBV27 and TRBJ2-7, with 7 bases aligning to TRBD1. V dropped 5 bases and J dropped 3; count of bases not matched to a gene: 13. Germline-derived CDR1 and CDR2 are MNHEY and SMNVEV (reference sequence). The CDR3 is 16 residues long. The CDR3 coding sequence is TGTGCCAGCAGTAGGACAGGTATGGCTCAGTACTACGAGCAGTACTTC. Translated, it gives CASSRTGMAQYYEQYF.

This clone was found a few times. The rearrangement links TRBV4-2 to TRBJ1-2; 12 nucleotides align to TRBD1. The trim removed 0 bases at V and 3 bases at J, leaving 2 bases unmatched. Germline V lookup: CDR1 LGHNA, CDR2 YNFKEQ. The CDR3 consists of 16 residues. CDR3 DNA: TGTGCCAGCAGCCAAGATTGGGACAGGGGGCACTATGGCTACACCTTC. This encodes CASSQDWDRGHYGYTF.

This chain joins TRBV12-2 and TRBJ1-3. TRBV12-2 has pseudogene status. The CDR3 length is 16 residues. The CDR3 spells CASRLESRGIGNTIYF. The CDR3 DNA reads TGTGCAAGTCGCTTAGAGTCACGCGGGATTGGAAACACCATATATTTT.

The chain uses TRBV5-5 and TRBJ2-1; D is unclear. The CDR3 covers 17 residues. The germline V gene encodes CDR1 SGHKS and CDR2 YYEKEE (reference sequence). The V end lost 5 bases, the J end lost 3 bases, and 21 bases lay between the germline ends. CDR3 loop: CASSSPRESLHYNEQFF. The CDR3 DNA reads as TGTGCCAGCAGTTCTCCGAGAGAGTCCTTGCACTACAATGAGCAGTTCTTC. The whole variable domain, filled in from reference TRBV5-5 and TRBJ2-1, reads DAGVTQSPTHLIKTRGQQVTLRCSPISGHKSVSWYQQVLGQGPQFIFQYYEKEERGRGNFPDRFSARQFPNYSSELNVNALLLGDSALYLCASSSPRESLHYNEQFFGPGTRLTVL.

This clone has only one observation. J is TRBJ1-1 and V is TRBV27, with D perhaps TRBD1 (6 bases). The germline V and J ends were trimmed by 6 bases and 3 bases, with 11 bases remaining between them. The CDR3 loop spans 13 amino acids. Per the germline V gene, CDR1 is MNHEY and CDR2 is SMNVEV (reference sequence). The CDR3 is CASRRGCDTEAFF. As DNA, the CDR3 is TGTGCCAGCAGGAGGGGGTGCGACACTGAAGCTTTCTTT.